Sequencing of this TCR beta chain was carried out in a study of blood T cells in healthy people across ages. General observations from the study: With age, beta diversity per million T cells declined roughly linearly, significantly by 40. Lack of knowledge of donor CMV status possibly confounded expanded clonotype changes. Naive CD4+ cells and diversity were both higher in long-lived donors than in aged donors.

This clonotype was detected a few times. Its antigen is undetermined. Then a second PCR, running about 7 to 11 cycles, was carried out with a sample-barcoded 5' primer and a J-beta primer mix. The template-switch adaptor was a 5' adaptor with 12 random nucleotides. It tagged each cDNA molecule. TCRdb independently ran MiXCR on the 5' RACE reads; one entry per CDR3 protein. The table includes around 1,800,000 distinct CDR3 sequences, about 39% detected once. Input material: blood. This clonotype originated in a human donor in good health.

CDR3 sequence: CASQRDDYNEQFF. The CDR3 DNA sequence: TGTGCCAGCCAGAGGGACGATTACAATGAGCAGTTCTTC. The chain is built from TRBV12-3 or TRBV12-4 and TRBJ2-1; D may match TRBD1 or TRBD2 (5 bases each). Deletions cut 8 bases from V and 4 bases from J, with 12 bases between. This CDR3 contains 13 residues.